Listed below are T cell receptor beta chains from one sample, sequenced in a study of early T cells in non-severe SARS-CoV-2 infection. TCRdb independently ran MiXCR on the 5' RACE reads; one entry per CDR3 protein. The sample holds 40,000 to 45,000 distinct CDR3 sequences; approximately 5.9% are singletons and the top ten take about 8.3%. The material sequenced was whole blood, taken at baseline. These receptors were collected from an adult who was a healthcare worker with PCR-confirmed SARS-CoV-2 infection or an uninfected control (not recorded which). CDR3s include the opening cysteine and the closing phenylalanine or tryptophan. The D gene is left open where the match is weak. Size values are once, few and many counts, or a class for expanded clones, and some rows have none.

NA	TRBV7-9	few	TRBJ1-3	CASSSTGTMPGNTIYF	TGTGCCAGCAGCTCAACCGGGACGATGCCTGGAAACACCATATATTTT
TRBD1	TRBV12-3/TRBV12-4	many	TRBJ2-5	CASSQGQGLETQYF	TGTGCCAGCAGCCAGGGACAGGGGCTAGAGACCCAGTACTTC
NA	TRBV10-1	many	TRBJ2-2	CASSESDTGELFF	TGCGCCAGCAGTGAGTCAGATACCGGGGAGCTGTTTTTT
TRBD1	TRBV4-1	many	TRBJ2-3	CASSQDSGTGGADTQYF	TGCGCCAGCAGCCAAGATTCGGGGACAGGGGGGGCAGATACGCAGTATTTT
TRBD2	TRBV13	NA	TRBJ2-2	CASSLRLAGESTGELFF	TGTGCCAGCAGCCTTCGACTAGCGGGGGAAAGCACCGGGGAGCTGTTTTTT
NA	TRBV18	many	TRBJ1-4	CASSPLGRNEKLFF	TGTGCCAGCTCACCCCTCGGCAGGAATGAAAAACTGTTTTTT
NA	TRBV2	few	TRBJ2-1	CASSQMNEQFF	TGTGCCAGCAGCCAGATGAATGAGCAGTTCTTC
TRBD1	TRBV7-2	medium-sized	TRBJ2-4	CASSLSGQGNIQYF	TGTGCCAGCAGCCTATCCGGACAGGGAAACATTCAGTACTTC
NA	TRBV6-2/TRBV6-3	few	TRBJ2-7	CASSVGGEQYF	TGTGCCAGCAGTGTCGGGGGCGAGCAGTACTTC
TRBD1	TRBV11-2	medium-sized	TRBJ2-2	CASSSGQDWTGELFF	TGTGCCAGCAGCTCCGGACAGGATTGGACCGGGGAGCTGTTTTTT
NA	TRBV7-9	few	TRBJ2-2	CASTLLGRGLTGELFF	TGTGCCAGCACCCTCCTGGGCAGGGGCCTCACCGGGGAGCTGTTTTTT
NA	TRBV11-2	NA	TRBJ2-7	CASSFMEENREQYF	TGTGCCAGCAGCTTTATGGAGGAGAATCGCGAGCAGTACTTC
NA	TRBV6-4	many	TRBJ2-3	CASSDSRDSRTDTQYF	TGTGCCAGCAGTGACTCGCGGGACAGCCGCACAGATACGCAGTATTTT
NA	TRBV19	many	TRBJ2-6	CASSMGVGRSGANVLTF	TGTGCCAGTAGTATGGGGGTCGGCCGCTCTGGGGCCAACGTCCTGACTTTC
TRBD1	TRBV24-1	many	TRBJ2-3	CATSDFATGVDTQYF	TGTGCCACCAGTGACTTCGCAACAGGGGTCGATACGCAGTATTTT
NA	TRBV7-6	many	TRBJ2-7	CASTTGEKSYEQYF	TGTGCCAGCACAACAGGAGAAAAATCCTACGAGCAGTACTTC
NA	TRBV4-3	NA	TRBJ2-5	CASSQRIATAAETQYF	TGCGCCAGCAGCCAACGTATCGCGACAGCCGCGGAGACCCAGTACTTC
TRBD2	TRBV7-2	many	TRBJ2-5	CASSSRDYPGAQYF	TGTGCCAGCAGCTCGAGGGACTACCCCGGGGCCCAGTACTTC
TRBD1	TRBV18	NA	TRBJ2-1	CASSLGQGSYNEQFF	TGTGCCAGCTCACTCGGACAGGGCTCCTACAATGAGCAGTTCTTC
TRBD1	TRBV3-1	few	TRBJ1-1	CASSRRTSGQGLNTEAFF	TGTGCCAGCAGCCGGCGTACATCGGGACAGGGATTGAACACTGAAGCTTTCTTT
NA	TRBV30	many	TRBJ2-7	CAWSVGGPIEEQYF	TGTGCCTGGAGTGTAGGGGGACCCATAGAGGAGCAGTACTTC
TRBD1	TRBV28	many	TRBJ1-2	CASREPGGGMDYTF	TGTGCCAGCAGAGAGCCAGGGGGCGGAATGGACTACACCTTC
NA	TRBV7-2	many	TRBJ2-2	CASSTQANTGELFF	TGTGCCAGCAGCACACAGGCGAACACCGGGGAGCTGTTTTTT
NA	TRBV12-3/TRBV12-4	many	TRBJ2-7	CASSLVRAGEQYF	TGTGCCAGCAGTTTAGTCCGTGCAGGGGAGCAGTACTTC
TRBD2	TRBV6-4	many	TRBJ2-1	CASSVEGLAENEQFF	TGTGCCAGCAGTGTGGAGGGACTAGCGGAGAATGAGCAGTTCTTC
NA	TRBV4-3	few	TRBJ1-6	CASSQGEGYNSPLHF	TGCGCCAGCAGCCAAGGCGAAGGCTATAATTCACCCCTCCACTTT
NA	TRBV2	many	TRBJ2-4	CARGRSKNIQYF	TGTGCCAGAGGGAGAAGCAAAAACATTCAGTACTTC
NA	TRBV7-3	NA	TRBJ1-2	CASSLEGYTF	TGTGCCAGCAGCTTGGAGGGCTACACCTTC
TRBD1	TRBV10-2	NA	TRBJ2-5	CASSEWSGGETQYF	TGCGCCAGCAGTGAGTGGTCAGGGGGAGAGACCCAGTACTTC
NA	TRBV24-1	many	TRBJ2-1	CATSRPHGNEQFF	TGTGCCACCAGTAGGCCCCATGGGAATGAGCAGTTCTTC
NA	TRBV19	few	TRBJ1-2	CASNRDLENYGYTF	TGTGCCAGTAACCGGGACCTAGAAAACTATGGCTACACCTTC
NA	TRBV20-1	many	TRBJ1-5	CSARGVTEQSNQPQHF	TGCAGTGCTAGAGGAGTTACAGAACAGAGCAATCAGCCCCAGCATTTT
NA	TRBV11-2	NA	TRBJ2-7	CASSLAAVYEQYF	TGTGCCAGCAGCTTAGCCGCGGTCTACGAGCAGTACTTC
NA	TRBV18	many	TRBJ1-1	CASSPERVPNTEAFF	TGTGCCAGCTCACCAGAAAGGGTCCCGAACACTGAAGCTTTCTTT
NA	TRBV7-3	many	TRBJ2-2	CASSLSPGSTGELFF	TGTGCCAGCAGCTTAAGTCCAGGGTCCACCGGGGAGCTGTTTTTT
NA	TRBV5-6	many	TRBJ2-3	CASSAQGTQYF	TGTGCCAGCAGCGCTCAGGGTACGCAGTATTTT
TRBD1	TRBV20-1	few	TRBJ1-3	CSARVTGTGNTIYF	TGCAGTGCTAGAGTGACAGGGACTGGAAACACCATATATTTT
NA	TRBV4-3	many	TRBJ1-6	CASSQPGENSPLHF	TGCGCCAGCAGCCAACCGGGAGAAAATTCACCCCTCCACTTT
TRBD2	TRBV28	few	TRBJ2-2	CASMVAGTGELFF	TGTGCCAGCATGGTAGCGGGCACCGGGGAGCTGTTTTTT
NA	TRBV5-4	few	TRBJ1-5	CASSLPTFSNQPQHF	TGTGCCAGCAGCTTGCCCACCTTTAGCAATCAGCCCCAGCATTTT
NA	TRBV29-1	few	TRBJ1-1	CSGSRGNTEAFF	TGCAGCGGCTCCAGGGGGAACACTGAAGCTTTCTTT
NA	TRBV12-3/TRBV12-4	many	TRBJ2-1	CASSPGGSYNEQFF	TGTGCCAGCAGTCCCGGAGGGTCCTACAATGAGCAGTTCTTC
TRBD2	TRBV3-1	many	TRBJ2-5	CASSPRVRGGQETQYF	TGTGCCAGCAGCCCCAGGGTGCGGGGGGGCCAAGAGACCCAGTACTTC
TRBD1	TRBV13	many	TRBJ1-4	CASSFHRDRGLANEKLFF	TGTGCCAGCAGCTTCCACCGGGACAGGGGGCTAGCTAATGAAAAACTGTTTTTT
TRBD2	TRBV6-5	many	TRBJ2-3	CASSYSAGGLADTQYF	TGTGCCAGCAGTTACTCAGCGGGGGGGCTGGCAGATACGCAGTATTTT
NA	TRBV18	many	TRBJ2-2	CASSRQDHGELFF	TGTGCCAGCTCACGGCAGGACCACGGGGAGCTGTTTTTT